A single sample is the source of the 8 T cell receptor beta chains below, sequenced in a study of blood T cell repertoires in COVID-19. Method: immunoSEQ multiplex PCR; TCRdb's copy keeps in-frame clones and lacks some. The sample holds some 130,000 clones, roughly 80% seen once. Sequenced material: peripheral blood. These receptors all stem from a woman aged 45-59 years with acute or convalescent COVID-19.

This sequence joins TRBV28 and TRBJ2-4, with D perhaps matching TRBD2 (6 bases). The CDR3 has 14 residues. Germline V CDR1 and CDR2: MDHEN, SYDVKM. V was cut by 3 bases and J by 7 bases, with 13 bases left in between. The CDR3 loop is CASSFLRGRNIQYF. CDR3 coding DNA: TGTGCCAGCAGTTTTCTGCGGGGTAGGAACATTCAGTACTTC.

This clone was found a few times. The chain combines TRBV28 with TRBJ1-1; D ambiguous. From germline, CDR1 is MDHEN and CDR2 SYDVKM. This CDR3 region has 11 residues. Trimming cost V 6 bases and J 5 bases, with 7 bases left between them. CDR3 sequence: CASSRGTEAFF. The CDR3 DNA sequence: TGTGCCAGCAGCCGCGGGACTGAAGCTTTCTTT.

This clone was counted a few times. The rearrangement links TRBV14 to TRBJ2-7; 11 nucleotides agree with TRBD1. CDR3 length: 14 amino acids. Germline V gene data show CDR1 as SGHDN and CDR2 as FVKESK. V gave up 3 bases and J gave up 6 bases; unmatched junction bases: 4. Here the CDR3 reads CASSHSDRGPEQYF. CDR3 DNA sequence: TGTGCCAGCAGCCATTCGGACAGGGGGCCCGAGCAGTACTTC. Filled out from reference TRBV14 and TRBJ2-7, the complete variable domain reads EAGVTQFPSHSVIEKGQTVTLRCDPISGHDNLYWYRRVMGKEIKFLLHFVKESKQDESGMPNNRFLAERTGGTYSTLKVQPAELEDSGVYFCASSHSDRGPEQYFGPGTRLTVT.

The V and J genes are TRBV30 and TRBJ2-7; 10 bases map to TRBD2. V shed 7 bases, J shed 2 bases, and the junction held 11 bases outside the gene matches. This CDR3 contains 15 residues. Germline CDR1 reads GTSNPN; CDR2 reads SVGIG (reference sequence). The CDR3 spells CASGRSGGYPYEQYF. CDR3 coding DNA: TGTGCCTCGGGTCGTAGCGGGGGGTACCCCTACGAGCAGTACTTC.

The genes are TRBV20-1 and TRBJ2-7, with D perhaps matching TRBD1 (6 bases). Germline values: CDR1 DFQATT, CDR2 SNEGSKA (reference sequence). The CDR3 runs to 14 residues. The germline V and J ends were trimmed by 3 bases and 2 bases, with 14 bases remaining between them. CDR3 coding DNA: TGCAGTGCTAGTGGGGGCCAGGGGACCTACGAGCAGTACTTC. It codes for CSASGGQGTYEQYF.

The CDR3 bases are TGCGCCAGCAGCTTGGTTGGGACGGACAGGAACACCGGGGAGCTGTTTTTT. It encodes CASSLVGTDRNTGELFF. The J gene is TRBJ2-2, the V gene TRBV5-1; D is perhaps TRBD1 (6 bases). The CDR3 is 17 residues long. Germline CDR1 is SGHRS and CDR2 is YFSETQ. V shed 0 bases and J shed 1 base, with 13 bases lying between them.

CDR3: CASSGAGTGINYGYTF. CDR3 nucleotide sequence: TGTGCCAGCAGTGGAGCCGGGACAGGGATCAACTATGGCTACACCTTC. The V gene is TRBV2, the J gene TRBJ1-2; TRBD1 matches at 9 bases. Germline CDR1 reads SNHLY; CDR2 reads FYNNEI. The CDR3 covers 16 residues. The junction had 8 bases not matched to a gene; V was cut back by 4 bases and J by 2 bases.

The chain uses TRBV30 and TRBJ2-3; D gene uncertain. Germline CDR1 and CDR2: GTSNPN and SVGIG (reference sequence). The CDR3 loop spans 15 amino acids. V lost 2 bases and J 2 bases, leaving 14 bases between the germline ends. The CDR3 sequence: CAWSPRARTTDTQYF. In DNA form, the CDR3 reads TGTGCCTGGAGTCCCCGCGCCCGAACCACAGATACGCAGTATTTT.